This TCR beta chain was captured by sequencing in a study of cytotoxic CD8 clonotypes in ibrutinib-treated CLL. Background on the study: Investigators reported 25 or so partial and 2 complete responses; after median roughly 63 months, approximately 15 patients remained remitted and roughly 12 progressed.

The ends were cut back, 5 bases at V and 0 bases at J, with 7 bases in the middle. The CDR3 is 13 residues long. CDR1 and CDR2 from the germline V gene are MRHNA and SNTAGT. Repertoires were generated with immunoSEQ multiplex PCR, while TCRdb's copy carries only in-frame clones and drops some. The top ten hold less than 7.5% of the sample, which has approximately 23,000 clones, around 72% seen once. This sequence was found in a human donor with chronic lymphocytic leukemia. The chain is built from TRBV6-4 and TRBJ1-1, with D uncertain. Sequencing was performed on PBMCs, taken before ibrutinib treatment. As DNA, the CDR3 is TGTGCCAGCAGTCCGAGTCTGAACACTGAAGCTTTCTTT. Protein sequence: CASSPSLNTEAFF.